This T cell receptor (beta chain) was obtained from a study of cytomegalovirus exposure and HLA in healthy donors. As for the study in general: A subsequent analysis reported that the 120 validation repertoires were produced on the same platform that had also been used for the 600 to 700 first-cohort repertoires.

Assay: immunoSEQ multiplex PCR; the TCRdb copy retains only in-frame clones and omits some. The sample lists under 150,000 clones; 70% to 90% were seen once. CDR1 is LGHNA and CDR2 is YSLEER in the germline V gene. The CDR3 consists of 14 residues. Trimming at V came to 0 bases and at J to 15 bases, leaving 10 bases not matched to a gene. The chain uses TRBV4-3 and TRBJ2-1; TRBD2 agrees at 8 bases. The sequence was collected from a young woman in good health and CMV-seropositive. Material for sequencing was PBMCs. CDR3 amino acids: CASSQETSGTSWFF. The CDR3 DNA reads as TGCGCCAGCAGCCAAGAAACTAGCGGCACCTCCTGGTTCTTC.